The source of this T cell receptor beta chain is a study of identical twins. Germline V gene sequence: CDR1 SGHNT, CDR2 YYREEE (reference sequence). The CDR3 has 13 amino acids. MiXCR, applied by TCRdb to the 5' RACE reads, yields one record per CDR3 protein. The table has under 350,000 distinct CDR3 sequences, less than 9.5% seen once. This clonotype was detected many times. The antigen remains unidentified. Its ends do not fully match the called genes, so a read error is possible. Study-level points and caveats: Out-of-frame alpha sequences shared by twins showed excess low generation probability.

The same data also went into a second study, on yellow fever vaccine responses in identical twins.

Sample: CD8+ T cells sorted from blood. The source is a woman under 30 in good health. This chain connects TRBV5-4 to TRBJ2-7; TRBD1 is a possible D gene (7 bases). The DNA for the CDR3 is TGTGCCAGCAGCTTGGGTAATACAGGGGAGGTTGACTTC. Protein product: CASSLGNTGEVDF.